These 18 T cell receptor beta chains share one sample of origin, sequenced in a study of early T cells in non-severe SARS-CoV-2 infection. TCRdb reanalysed the 5' RACE reads using MiXCR and keeps one entry per CDR3 protein. This sample carries about 80,000 distinct CDR3 sequences, 9.5% to 13% of them seen once, and the ten largest clones take over 2%. The sample taken for sequencing was whole blood. Receptors were obtained from an adult who was a healthcare worker with PCR-confirmed SARS-CoV-2 infection or an uninfected control (not recorded which).

The chain combines TRBV11-3 with TRBJ2-4, with D perhaps TRBD1 (5 bases). V gave up 2 bases and J gave up 8 bases, with 16 bases separating them. Germline assignment: CDR1 SGHNT and CDR2 YENEEA. The CDR3 sequence is 15 residues long. This CDR3 reads CASSLNWGGQDIQYF. CDR3 nucleotides: TGTGCCAGCAGCTTAAATTGGGGCGGTCAAGACATTCAGTACTTC.

This chain uses TRBV20-1 with TRBJ2-7, with TRBD1 as a possible D gene (5 bases). The V end was cut by 3 bases, the J end by 6 bases, with 12 bases between. The length of the CDR3 is 12 residues. Germline CDR1 and CDR2: DFQATT and SNEGSKA (reference sequence). CDR3 sequence reads: CSARVDSVEQYF. CDR3 nucleotides: TGCAGTGCTAGGGTAGACAGCGTCGAGCAGTACTTC.

There are a few counts of this clonotype. The chain employs TRBV29-1 and TRBJ2-1, with D possibly TRBD1 on 6 matching bases. CDR3 length: 11 amino acids. Between the trimmed V and J ends, which lost 5 bases and 8 bases, there was a span of 10 bases. From germline, CDR1 is SQVTM and CDR2 ANQGSEA. In nucleotides, the CDR3 is TGCAGCGTTTTGGGGGCCCATGAGCAGTTCTTC. It encodes CSVLGAHEQFF.

The chain carries TRBV11-2 and TRBJ2-3, with D possibly matching TRBD2 (6 bases). The germline gives CDR1 SGHAT, CDR2 FQNNGV. Trimming took off 0 bases at V and 3 bases at J, with 10 bases between the two ends. CDR3 length: 15 amino acids. CDR3 sequence: CASSLDGSVTDTQYF. The CDR3 DNA reads as TGTGCCAGCAGCTTAGACGGGAGTGTTACAGATACGCAGTATTTT.

The table lists this clonotype with many counts. The CDR3, as DNA: TGTGCCAGCAGCTTAAATCAGGGGGCCAACACTGAAGCTTTCTTT. It is translated as CASSLNQGANTEAFF. The chain links TRBV7-6 to TRBJ1-1; 8 bases line up with TRBD1. V lost 2 bases and J lost 2; bases outside the gene matches: 4. Germline CDR1 and CDR2: SGHVS and FNYEAQ. The CDR3 is made up of 15 amino acids.

This clonotype was observed at least ten times. This rearrangement joins TRBV29-1 to TRBJ2-5, with a possible D match to TRBD2 (6 bases). In germline, CDR1 is SQVTM, CDR2 ANQGSEA. The CDR3 sequence is 12 residues long. The ends were cut back, 5 bases at V and 2 bases at J, with 9 bases in the middle. For the CDR3, the DNA is TGCAGCGTTTCCCGGGAGCAAGAGACCCAGTACTTC. Translating it yields CSVSREQETQYF.

The genes are TRBV12-3 or TRBV12-4 and TRBJ1-4, with D possibly matching TRBD1 (5 bases). The CDR3 covers 14 residues. V was cut by 3 bases and J by 3 bases, with 8 bases left in between. For the CDR3, the DNA is TGTGCCAGCAGTTTCCAGGGTGCTAATGAAAAACTGTTTTTT. Protein sequence: CASSFQGANEKLFF.

This clonotype was seen only a few times. The junction differs from germline at one of its ends, possibly a read error. The chain joins TRBV6-2 or TRBV6-3 to TRBJ2-1; 8 nucleotides match TRBD2. The CDR3 extends over 13 amino acids. Germline lookup yields CDR1 MNHEY and CDR2 SVGEGT. The CDR3 here is CASSLGLGPIRLF. The CDR3 region has the DNA TGTGCCAGCAGTCTGGGACTAGGTCCTATTCGGCTCTTC.

This clonotype was observed a few times. The V call is TRBV5-1, the J call TRBJ2-1; D is perhaps TRBD1 (6 bases). There are 13 residues in the CDR3. Germline V gene sequence: CDR1 SGHRS, CDR2 YFSETQ. V lost 3 bases and J 2 bases, leaving 6 bases between the germline ends. CDR3 amino acids: CASSWDTYNEQFF. CDR3 bases: TGCGCCAGCAGCTGGGACACCTACAATGAGCAGTTCTTC.

In this sample, this clonotype turned up many times. The genes are TRBV7-9 and TRBJ1-5, with D possibly TRBD1 on 5 matching bases. This CDR3 is built from 15 residues. The germline gives CDR1 SEHNR, CDR2 FQNEAQ (reference sequence). V was trimmed by 3 bases and J by 3 bases, leaving 12 bases between them. CDR3 loop: CASSFGQGHNQPQHF. The CDR3 coding sequence is TGTGCCAGCAGCTTCGGCCAGGGCCACAATCAGCCCCAGCATTTT.

V is TRBV5-1 and J is TRBJ2-7; TRBD2 might be the D (5 bases). Germline V CDR1 and CDR2: SGHRS, YFSETQ. This CDR3 has 14 residues. With 0 bases removed from V and 5 bases from J, the gap between germline ends came to 12 bases. The CDR3 is CASSLGGYRDEQYF. DNA of the CDR3: TGCGCCAGCAGCTTGGGAGGGTACCGCGACGAGCAGTACTTC.

V usage is TRBV6-5 and J usage is TRBJ2-7, with 13 bases matching TRBD2. Germline CDR1 reads MNHEY; CDR2 reads SVGAGI. With V trimmed by 8 bases and J by 3 bases, 7 bases remained unmatched. The CDR3 spans 15 residues. The CDR3: CASYRTSGGLYEQYF. Here the CDR3 DNA reads TGTGCCAGCTATCGGACTAGCGGGGGCCTCTACGAGCAGTACTTC.

This clonotype has a count of ten or more. The V gene is TRBV18, the J gene TRBJ1-5; no reliable D call. The ends were cut back, 6 bases at V and 4 bases at J, with 25 bases in the middle. This CDR3 comprises 18 residues. CDR1 and CDR2 from the germline V gene are KGHSH and LQKENI. The CDR3 bases are TGTGCCAGCTCGACGAGGAAACCTGGGAATACACTGAATCAGCCCCAGCATTTT. It yields the protein CASSTRKPGNTLNQPQHF.

This clonotype came up many times. At one boundary the junction diverges from the germline segment, which might be a read error. This rearrangement joins TRBV5-1 to TRBJ2-6; D unresolved. The germline gives CDR1 SGHRS, CDR2 YFSETQ. The CDR3 length is 16 residues. Here the CDR3 reads CASTLDADSGANVLTF. The CDR3 region has the DNA TGCGCCAGCACCTTGGACGCTGACTCTGGGGCCAACGTCCTGACTTTC. The whole variable domain, filled in from reference TRBV5-1 and TRBJ2-6, reads KAGVTQTPRYLIKTRGQQVTLSCSPISGHRSVSWYQQTPGQGLQFLFEYFSETQRNKGNFPGRFSGRQFSNSRSEMNVSTLELGDSALYLCASTLDADSGANVLTFGAGSRLTVL.

This clonotype was recorded at least ten times. The rearrangement joins TRBV24-1 to TRBJ2-2; D is unresolved. The CDR3 has 16 residues. The V and J ends lost 6 bases and 6 bases respectively, with 19 bases between them. Germline V lookup: CDR1 KGHDR, CDR2 SFDVKD. The CDR3 reads CATSRFGSLSAGELFF. The DNA of the CDR3 is TGTGCCACCAGTAGGTTCGGCAGCCTCAGTGCCGGGGAGCTGTTTTTT.

This clonotype was seen at least ten times. This chain joins TRBV5-4 and TRBJ2-3, with 7 bases matching TRBD2. Germline V gene lookup returns CDR1 SGHNT and CDR2 YYREEE (reference sequence). Germline trimming cut 3 bases from V and 0 bases from J; bases unmatched to any gene: 7. The CDR3 spans 16 residues. The CDR3 protein is CASSYLTSRSTDTQYF. The CDR3, as DNA: TGTGCCAGCAGCTACTTGACTAGCCGCAGCACAGATACGCAGTATTTT.

This clonotype was seen repeatedly, ten times or more. This chain connects TRBV12-3 or TRBV12-4 to TRBJ1-2; D remains unclear. This CDR3 spans 13 amino acids. V was cut by 1 base and J by 7 bases, with 10 bases left in between. The CDR3 spells CASSLDTTSGYTF. The CDR3 DNA sequence: TGTGCCAGCAGTTTAGATACGACAAGTGGCTACACCTTC.

This clonotype was seen ten or more times. This chain joins TRBV30 and TRBJ2-7, with D maybe TRBD2 (5 bases). The CDR3 has 14 amino acids. The germline V gene encodes CDR1 GTSNPN and CDR2 SVGIG (reference sequence). Deletions cut 0 bases from V and 4 bases from J, with 13 bases between. The CDR3 nucleotides are TGTGCCTGGAGTGTACACGTGGGAGCTTACGAGCAGTACTTC. This encodes CAWSVHVGAYEQYF.